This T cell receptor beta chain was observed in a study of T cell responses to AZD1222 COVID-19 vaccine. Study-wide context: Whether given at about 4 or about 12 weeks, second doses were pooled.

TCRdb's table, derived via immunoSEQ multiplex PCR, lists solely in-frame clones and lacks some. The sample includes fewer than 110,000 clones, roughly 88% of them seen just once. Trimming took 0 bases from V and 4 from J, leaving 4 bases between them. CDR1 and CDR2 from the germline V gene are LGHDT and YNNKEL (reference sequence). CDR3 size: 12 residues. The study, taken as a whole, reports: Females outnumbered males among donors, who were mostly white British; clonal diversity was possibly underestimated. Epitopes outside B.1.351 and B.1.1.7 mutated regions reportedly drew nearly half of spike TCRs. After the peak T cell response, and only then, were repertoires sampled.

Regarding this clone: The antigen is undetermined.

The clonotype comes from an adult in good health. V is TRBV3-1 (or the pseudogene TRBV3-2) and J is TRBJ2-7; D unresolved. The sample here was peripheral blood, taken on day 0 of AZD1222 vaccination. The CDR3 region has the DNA TGTGCCAGCAGCCAAGAGGGTTACGAGCAGTACTTC. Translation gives CASSQEGYEQYF.